This TCR beta chain derives from a study of T cells in Graves' hyperthyroidism and ophthalmopathy. This clonotype occurred many times. Using RNA transcripts as the source, TCR beta CDR3 regions were amplified. HTBI primers drove first-round RT-PCR of the TCR CDR3. In TCRdb, the multiplex PCR reads were re-called with MiXCR into one record per CDR3 protein. The table shows roughly 250,000 distinct CDR3 sequences, with just over 14% occurring only once. The specimen sequenced was blood. This TCR came from a woman aged 40 to 49 with Graves' hyperthyroidism that later progressed to Graves' ophthalmopathy.

This CDR3 is CASSSGLAGGLAKNIQYF. The CDR3 coding sequence is TGCGCCAGCAGCTCGGGACTAGCGGGTGGGCTAGCCAAAAACATTCAGTACTTC. This chain joins TRBV5-1 and TRBJ2-4, with 12 bases fitting TRBD2. The CDR3 runs to 18 residues. The germline V gene encodes CDR1 SGHRS and CDR2 YFSETQ. V lost 3 bases to trimming and J lost 0 bases; unmatched junction nucleotides: 7.